The 5 T cell receptor beta chains below all came from one sample that was sequenced in a study of T cells in Graves' hyperthyroidism and ophthalmopathy. TCR beta CDR3 regions were amplified from RNA transcripts. When the TCR CDR3 underwent first-round RT-PCR, the HTBI primer set was used. TCRdb re-called the multiplex PCR reads with MiXCR, one entry per CDR3 protein. The table lists a few hundred thousand distinct CDR3 sequences, approximately 15% of them singletons. The material sequenced was blood. The receptors shown here come from a woman aged 25-40 years with Graves' ophthalmopathy.

This clonotype was recorded a few times. The chain employs TRBV20-1 and TRBJ1-5; D unclear. V dropped 1 base and J dropped 9 bases, with 10 bases sitting between them. This CDR3 is built from 12 residues. Germline V gene lookup returns CDR1 DFQATT and CDR2 SNEGSKA (reference sequence). CDR3 protein: CSARGGIGPQHF. Here the CDR3 DNA reads TGCAGTGCTAGAGGAGGGATTGGGCCCCAGCATTTT.

In this sample, this clonotype turned up many times. This chain links TRBV3-1 with TRBJ1-2; D might be TRBD1 (5 bases). V lost 3 bases, J lost 8 bases, and 19 bases lay in between. Germline lookup yields CDR1 LGHDT and CDR2 YNNKEL (reference sequence). The CDR3 extends over 15 amino acids. The CDR3 DNA reads as TGTGCCAGCAGCCATTCTCTGGTGGGACGAGGAGGCTACACCTTC. It codes for CASSHSLVGRGGYTF.

The table lists this clonotype with many counts. This chain joins TRBV29-1 and TRBJ1-2, with D tentatively TRBD1 (5 bases). V was shortened by 3 bases and J by 4 bases, with 9 bases between the two germline ends. This CDR3 region has 12 residues. The germline V gene encodes CDR1 SQVTM and CDR2 ANQGSEA. CDR3: CSVETAAYGYTF. Here the CDR3 DNA reads TGCAGCGTTGAGACAGCGGCCTATGGCTACACCTTC. Complete variable domain (other parts from reference TRBV29-1 and TRBJ1-2): SAVISQKPSRDICQRGTSLTIQCQVDSQVTMMFWYRQQPGQSLTLIATANQGSEATYESGFVIDKFPISRPNLTFSTLTVSNMSPEDSSIYLCSVETAAYGYTFGSGTRLTVV.

This clonotype was recorded many times. The chain carries TRBV29-1 and TRBJ2-1; D gene unclear. V lost 5 bases, J lost 7 bases, and 12 bases lay in between. Germline V CDR1 and CDR2: SQVTM, ANQGSEA. CDR3 size: 12 residues. The CDR3 spells CSVTMTQNEQFF. The CDR3 coding sequence is TGCAGCGTTACGATGACCCAGAATGAGCAGTTCTTC.

This clonotype occurred many times. This chain joins TRBV28 and TRBJ1-5; possible D gene TRBD1, 5 bases. The germline V gene encodes CDR1 MDHEN and CDR2 SYDVKM. CDR3 size: 16 residues. V lost 6 bases and J lost 0, with 15 bases in between. In DNA form, the CDR3 reads TGTGCCAGCAGGCGTCGCAGGGAATATAGCAATCAGCCCCAGCATTTT. Translated, it gives CASRRRREYSNQPQHF.